This paragraph covers one TCR beta chain sequence. Its specificity is not known. A clone one base away is much larger, so this may be a read error. These data belong to a study of glioma-infiltrating T cells. Amplification of TCR alpha and beta CDR3 regions from RNA used iRepertoire nested multiplex PCR. Tissue mRNA or PBMC total RNA, roughly 100-400 ng, went into one-step reverse transcription and amplification. TCRdb reprocessed the multiplex PCR reads with MiXCR, giving one entry per CDR3 protein. The repertoire holds around 180,000 distinct CDR3 sequences, with roughly two fifths as singletons. Germline V gene data show CDR1 as MDHEN and CDR2 as SYDVKM. The CDR3 is 17 residues long. Losses at the gene ends were 6 bases for V and 0 bases for J; bases not matched to a gene: 10. Study-wide findings and caveats: Only very few CDR3 sequences appeared in both tissue and blood.

V is TRBV28 and J is TRBJ2-1; TRBD2 aligns across 8 bases. The sequencing input was glioma tissue, nonneoplastic brain tissue, or PBMCs (not recorded which). The receptor was derived from a human donor with low-grade glioma or glioblastoma, undergoing nonglioma brain surgery, or in good health (not recorded which). CDR3 region: CASRVPTSVGSYNEQFF. The CDR3 DNA follows: TGTGCCAGCAGAGTACCGACTAGCGTCGGCTCCTACAATGAGCAGTTCTTC.